This T cell receptor (beta chain) was sequenced during a study of blood T cell repertoires in COVID-19. Study-level background: COVID-19 samples collected from the United States, Italy and Spain covered acute and convalescent phases. PBMCs, B-cell-depleted T cells, or T cells were the source of the cDNA or gDNA that made up the material.

The CDR3 runs 14 residues. The germline CDR1 and CDR2 sequences are LNHDA and SQIVND (reference sequence). V was clipped by 5 bases and J by 7 bases, with 14 bases between them. How the authors handled the data: Estimated nucleated cell counts came from reference gene primer amplification. The method was immunoSEQ multiplex PCR; TCRdb's version includes in-frame clones alone and lacks a portion of them. V and J calls and clone size come straight from that table; D and trimming were deduced from the DNA. The profile shows about 250,000 clones, about 90% of them singletons. The clonotype originates from an older man with acute or convalescent COVID-19. Sequenced material: peripheral blood. The rearrangement joins TRBV19 to TRBJ1-4; D is perhaps TRBD1 (6 bases). The CDR3 DNA sequence: TGTGCCAGTAGTGACCGCGGACAGTCTGAAAAACTGTTTTTT. Translated: CASSDRGQSEKLFF.